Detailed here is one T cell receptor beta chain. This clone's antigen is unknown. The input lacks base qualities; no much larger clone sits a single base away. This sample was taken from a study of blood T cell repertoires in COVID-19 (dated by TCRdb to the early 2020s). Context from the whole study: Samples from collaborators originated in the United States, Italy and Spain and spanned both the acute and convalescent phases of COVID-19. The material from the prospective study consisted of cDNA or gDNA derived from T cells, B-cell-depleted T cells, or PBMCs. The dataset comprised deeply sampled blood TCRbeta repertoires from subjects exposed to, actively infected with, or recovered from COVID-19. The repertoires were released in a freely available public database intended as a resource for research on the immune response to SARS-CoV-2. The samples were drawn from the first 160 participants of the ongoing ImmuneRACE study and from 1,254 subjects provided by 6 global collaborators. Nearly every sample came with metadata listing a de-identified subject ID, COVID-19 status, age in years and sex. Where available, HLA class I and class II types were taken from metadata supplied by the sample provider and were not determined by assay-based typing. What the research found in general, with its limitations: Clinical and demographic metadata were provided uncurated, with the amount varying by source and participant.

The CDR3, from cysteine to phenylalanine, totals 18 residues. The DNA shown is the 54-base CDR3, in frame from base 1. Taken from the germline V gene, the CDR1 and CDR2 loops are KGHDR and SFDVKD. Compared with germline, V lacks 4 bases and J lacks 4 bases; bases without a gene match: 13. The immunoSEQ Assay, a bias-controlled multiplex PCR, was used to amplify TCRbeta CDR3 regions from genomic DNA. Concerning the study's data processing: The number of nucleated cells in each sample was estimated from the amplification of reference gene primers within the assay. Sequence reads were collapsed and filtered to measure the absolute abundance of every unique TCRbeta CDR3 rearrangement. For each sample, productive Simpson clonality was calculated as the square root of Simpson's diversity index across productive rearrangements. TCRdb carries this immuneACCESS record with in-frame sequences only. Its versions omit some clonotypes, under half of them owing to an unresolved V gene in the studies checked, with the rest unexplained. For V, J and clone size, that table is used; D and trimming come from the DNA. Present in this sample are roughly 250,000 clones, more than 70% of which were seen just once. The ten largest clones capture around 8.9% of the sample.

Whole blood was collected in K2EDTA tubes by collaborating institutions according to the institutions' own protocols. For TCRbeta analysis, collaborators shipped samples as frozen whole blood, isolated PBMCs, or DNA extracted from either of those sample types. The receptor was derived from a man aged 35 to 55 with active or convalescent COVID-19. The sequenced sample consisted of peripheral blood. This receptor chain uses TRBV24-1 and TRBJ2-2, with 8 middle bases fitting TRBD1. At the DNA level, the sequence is TGTGCCACCAGTGACCGACGGACAGGGAGTTTGGGCACCGGGGAGCTGTTTTTT. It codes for CATSDRRTGSLGTGELFF.